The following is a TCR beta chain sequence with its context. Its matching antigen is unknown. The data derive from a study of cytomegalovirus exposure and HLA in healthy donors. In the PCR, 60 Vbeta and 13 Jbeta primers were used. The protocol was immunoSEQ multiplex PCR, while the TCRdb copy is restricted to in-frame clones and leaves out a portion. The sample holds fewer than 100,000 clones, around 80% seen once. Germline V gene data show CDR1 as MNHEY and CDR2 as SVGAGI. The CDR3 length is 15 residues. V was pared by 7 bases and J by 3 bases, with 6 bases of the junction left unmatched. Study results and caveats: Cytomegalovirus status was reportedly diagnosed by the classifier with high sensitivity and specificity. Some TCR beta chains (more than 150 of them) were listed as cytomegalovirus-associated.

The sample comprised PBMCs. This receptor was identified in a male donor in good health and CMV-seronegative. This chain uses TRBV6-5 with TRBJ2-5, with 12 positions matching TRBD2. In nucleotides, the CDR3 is TGTGCCAGCACCCCGACTAGCGGGAGAAAAGAGACCCAGTACTTC. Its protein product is CASTPTSGRKETQYF.